The 15 T cell receptor beta chains below come from one sample, sequenced in a study of glioma-infiltrating T cells. The iRepertoire nested amplicon-rescue multiplex PCR amplified TCR alpha and beta CDR3s from RNA. TCRdb independently ran MiXCR on the multiplex PCR reads; one entry per CDR3 protein. The sample holds fewer than 250,000 distinct CDR3 sequences, approximately 30% seen once. The sequencing sample was made of glioma tissue, nonneoplastic brain tissue, or PBMCs (not recorded which). The source is a human donor with low-grade glioma or glioblastoma, undergoing nonglioma brain surgery, or in good health (not recorded which).

In this sample, this clonotype turned up many times. Because the CDR3's place on the DNA is in doubt, the DNA is left out and the CDR3 is given as listed by TCRdb. The CDR3 is CASSSSRANEQFF. The chain links TRBV6-2 or TRBV6-3 to TRBJ2-1. Germline CDR1 MNHEY, CDR2 SVGEGT. The CDR3 has 13 residues if both end residues are counted.

This clonotype was seen many times. The CDR3 nucleotides read TGTGCCAGCAGTTTATGGGGCCGAGTTGGGACAGGGTCCTACGAGCAGTACTTC. Translating it yields CASSLWGRVGTGSYEQYF. This chain joins TRBV28 and TRBJ2-7, with TRBD1 matching over 9 bases. The germline V gene has CDR1 MDHEN and CDR2 SYDVKM. The V segment lost 0 bases and the J segment 1 base; nucleotides outside the gene matches: 10. The CDR3 has 18 residues.

The table lists this clonotype with many counts. J is TRBJ2-7 and V is TRBV7-3; D might be TRBD2 (6 bases). The germline V gene encodes CDR1 SGHTA and CDR2 FQGTGA. V lost 2 bases to trimming and J lost 4 bases, with 12 bases between them. This CDR3 has 14 residues. Here the CDR3 reads CASSLGGSGYEQYF. The CDR3 DNA sequence: TGTGCCAGCAGCTTAGGGGGGAGTGGGTACGAGCAGTACTTC.

This clonotype appeared many times. V is TRBV7-9 and J is TRBJ1-2, with a tentative D call TRBD1 (6 bases). Germline CDR1 is SEHNR and CDR2 is FQNEAQ (reference sequence). The CDR3 loop spans 14 amino acids. Trimming shortened V by 7 bases and J by 2 bases, and 14 bases separated the two germline ends. CDR3 sequence reads: CASTLVTGNYGYTF. CDR3 in DNA: TGTGCCAGCACCCTTGTAACAGGGAACTATGGCTACACCTTC.

As to this clonotype: This may be a read error: a much more frequent sequence differs by one nucleotide. CDR3 loop: CPSSLETGGVYEQYF. Written as DNA, the CDR3 is TGTCCCAGTAGTCTGGAGACAGGGGGTGTGTACGAGCAGTACTTC. The V gene is TRBV19, the J gene TRBJ2-7, with 9 bases lining up with TRBD1. Germline CDR1 LNHDA, CDR2 SQIVND (reference sequence). CDR3 length: 15 residues.

J is TRBJ2-5 and V is TRBV6-2 or TRBV6-3; TRBD1 might be the D (6 bases). Gene TRBJ2-7 matches the end of the DNA better, so the J call may be wrong. Germline loops: CDR1 MNHEY, CDR2 SVGEGT. This CDR3 is 15 amino acids long. CDR3 coding DNA: TGTGCCAGCAGTGTCGCAGCAGGGGACCTATGCGAGCAGTACTTC. This sequence encodes CASSVAAGDLCEQYF.

This clonotype was counted ten times or more. This rearrangement joins TRBV24-1 to TRBJ1-2, with D tentatively TRBD1 (5 bases). CDR1 is KGHDR, CDR2 SFDVKD, per germline. This CDR3 comprises 15 residues. Trimming removed 3 bases from V and 2 bases from J, with 12 bases in between. CDR3 in amino acids: CATSDAGTGNYGYTF. The CDR3 DNA is TGTGCCACCAGTGATGCCGGGACGGGCAACTATGGCTACACCTTC.

In its sample, this clonotype was seen many times. This rearrangement joins TRBV20-1 to TRBJ2-3; a weak D match, TRBD1 (5 bases). Germline V gene data show CDR1 as DFQATT and CDR2 as SNEGSKA (reference sequence). The CDR3 runs 13 residues. V lost 5 bases, J lost 5 bases, and 14 bases lay in between. The CDR3 DNA reads as TGCAGTGCTGCCCGACTTAGGGGAGATACGCAGTATTTT. Translated, it gives CSAARLRGDTQYF.

This clonotype turned up a few times. The rearrangement links TRBV7-9 to TRBJ2-7; D is perhaps TRBD2 (5 bases). Germline CDR1 reads SEHNR; CDR2 reads FQNEAQ (reference sequence). This CDR3 contains 11 residues. Trimming left V 7 bases short and J 5 bases short, with 9 bases between. The CDR3 region is CASTGVHEQYF. CDR3 in DNA: TGTGCCAGCACCGGGGTACACGAGCAGTACTTC.

This clonotype was detected ten times or more. The chain carries TRBV7-9 and TRBJ2-1; 11 bases map to TRBD2. There are 19 residues in the CDR3. V shed 2 bases and J 0 bases; nucleotides not matched to a gene: 9. Looked up from germline, CDR1 is SEHNR and CDR2 is FQNEAQ (reference sequence). The CDR3 DNA sequence: TGTGCCAGCAGCTTATTTAGACTAGCGGGACTAAGCTCCTACAATGAGCAGTTCTTC. This gives the protein CASSLFRLAGLSSYNEQFF. Full variable domain (missing parts from reference TRBV7-9 and TRBJ2-1): DTGVSQNPRHKITKRGQNVTFRCDPISEHNRLYWYRQTLGQGPEFLTYFQNEAQLEKSRLLSDRFSAERPKGSFSTLEIQRTEQGDSAMYLCASSLFRLAGLSSYNEQFFGPGTRLTVL.

This chain links TRBV7-2 with TRBJ2-7; maybe TRBD2 (6 bases). The CDR3 sequence is 15 residues long. Between the trimmed V and J ends, which lost 6 bases and 5 bases, there was a span of 20 bases. Germline V gene sequence: CDR1 SGHTA, CDR2 FQGNSA. CDR3 loop: CASSLSVARGDEQYF. CDR3 DNA sequence: TGTGCCAGCAGTTTATCGGTAGCGCGGGGCGACGAGCAGTACTTC.

Points on this clonotype: This clone may be a read error of a much larger clone one base away. The V call is TRBV2, the J call TRBJ2-7, with D possibly matching TRBD1 (6 bases). The CDR3 is 13 amino acids. Germline assignment: CDR1 SNHLY and CDR2 FYNNEI. Trimming removed 8 bases at V and 6 bases at J, with 17 bases between. In nucleotides, the CDR3 is TGTGCCAGCGGCTTGGACAGAGTAATCGAGCAGTACTTC. It codes for CASGLDRVIEQYF.

This clonotype was seen repeatedly, ten times or more. The chain recombines TRBV6-6 with TRBJ2-5; D possibly corresponds to TRBD1 (6 bases). The germline CDR1 and CDR2 sequences are MNHNY and SVGAGI (reference sequence). V lost 0 bases and J lost 1, with 12 bases in between. CDR3 size: 16 residues. Written as DNA, the CDR3 is TGTGCCAGCAGTTACTCGTCAGGGGCCGTCCAAGAGACCCAGTACTTC. Protein sequence: CASSYSSGAVQETQYF.

Comment on this clonotype: A much larger clone is a single base away; this may be a read error. The genes are TRBV29-1 and TRBJ1-1, with D maybe TRBD1 (5 bases). The CDR3 is 13 amino acids. Germline assignment: CDR1 SQVTM and CDR2 ANQGSEA. The CDR3 DNA reads as TGCAGCGTTGGTGGACACCTGAACACTGGAGCTTTCTTT. Translated: CSVGGHLNTGAFF.

Ten or more counts support this clonotype. This chain uses TRBV24-1 with TRBJ2-3; D unresolved. In germline, CDR1 is KGHDR, CDR2 SFDVKD. The CDR3 extends over 13 amino acids. V was shortened by 8 bases and J by 6 bases, with 14 bases between the two germline ends. The CDR3 bases are TGTGCCACCACCAGCCTAAGTAGGGATACGCAGTATTTT. Translated: CATTSLSRDTQYF.